A selection of T cell receptor beta chains follows, all from one sample in a study of blood T cells in healthy people across ages. TCRdb reanalysed the 5' RACE reads using MiXCR and keeps one entry per CDR3 protein. The sample consists of roughly 500,000 distinct CDR3 sequences, 27% of them appearing once. Sequencing used blood. These TCRs come from a woman in her seventies in good health. CDR3s include the opening cysteine and the closing phenylalanine or tryptophan. The D gene is left open where the match is weak. Rows may omit the clone size; those that give it use once, few, many or a size class.

>TRBV20-1|.|TRBJ2-7|.
CSARDMTRFEQYF
TGCAGTGCTAGAGATATGACTCGTTTCGAGCAGTACTTC
>TRBV5-1|.|TRBJ1-1|.
CASSLTHATVWTEAFF
TGCGCCAGCAGCTTGACCCATGCGACGGTTTGGACTGAAGCTTTCTTT
>TRBV19|few|TRBJ1-2|.
CATRGYYGYTF
TGTGCCACCCGTGGGTACTATGGCTACACCTTC
>TRBV12-3/TRBV12-4|few|TRBJ2-3|TRBD1
CASSPRQGSSDTQYF
TGTGCCAGCAGTCCACGACAGGGATCCTCAGATACGCAGTATTTT
>TRBV7-2|.|TRBJ2-1|.
CASSSWGYNEQFF
TGTGCCAGCAGCTCCTGGGGTTACAATGAGCAGTTCTTC
>TRBV14|.|TRBJ1-1|.
CASSPLSGGPEAFF
TGTGCCAGCAGCCCCCTCTCTGGGGGCCCTGAAGCTTTCTTT
>TRBV5-1|.|TRBJ2-5|.
CASSARRLGETQYF
TGCGCCAGCAGCGCGAGACGGTTAGGGGAGACCCAGTACTTC
>TRBV6-6|.|TRBJ1-1|TRBD1
CASSQGGGYTEAFF
TGTGCCAGCAGCCAGGGGGGGGGATACACTGAAGCTTTCTTT
>TRBV7-9|.|TRBJ2-7|.
CASSLDSRRYEQYF
TGTGCCAGCAGCCTGGACAGTCGGAGGTACGAGCAGTACTTC
>TRBV11-2|.|TRBJ2-4|.
CASSLLSSATGNIQYF
TGTGCCAGCAGCTTGCTTTCTAGCGCCACGGGGAACATTCAGTACTTC
>TRBV18|.|TRBJ2-2|.
CASSPSSSGDISTGELFF
TGTGCCAGCTCACCGTCCTCCTCGGGGGACATTTCCACCGGGGAGCTGTTTTTT
>TRBV9|few|TRBJ2-1|TRBD2
CASSGLGLAADEQFF
TGTGCCAGCAGCGGTCTTGGACTAGCTGCCGATGAGCAGTTCTTC
>TRBV19|.|TRBJ2-5|TRBD2
CASRLAGGPYQETQYF
TGTGCCAGTAGGTTAGCGGGGGGCCCGTACCAAGAGACCCAGTACTTC
>TRBV12-3/TRBV12-4|few|TRBJ2-4|TRBD2
CASSLRTSGNVAKNIQYF
TGTGCCAGCAGTTTGAGGACTAGCGGGAACGTAGCCAAAAACATTCAGTACTTC
>TRBV7-2|.|TRBJ1-1|.
CASSRTVEAFF
TGTGCCAGCAGCCGGACAGTTGAAGCTTTCTTT
>TRBV9|.|TRBJ2-7|.
CASSDDSYEQYF
TGTGCCAGCAGCGATGACAGCTACGAGCAGTACTTC
>TRBV20-1|.|TRBJ2-7|TRBD2
CSARSSSGLNYEQYF
TGCAGTGCTAGATCAAGTAGCGGGCTTAACTACGAGCAGTACTTC
>TRBV27|.|TRBJ1-2|TRBD1
CASSFRGTGDYGYTF
TGTGCCAGCAGTTTCCGCGGGACAGGGGACTATGGCTACACCTTC
>TRBV2|.|TRBJ2-2|TRBD1
CASSPPGQGYTGELFF
TGTGCCAGCAGTCCTCCGGGACAGGGATACACCGGGGAGCTGTTTTTT
>TRBV12-3/TRBV12-4|few|TRBJ2-5|TRBD2
CASSLGLAGLSETQYF
TGTGCCAGCAGTCTCGGACTAGCGGGGCTCTCAGAGACCCAGTACTTC
>TRBV2|few|TRBJ1-4|.
CASKGGRNEKLFF
TGTGCCAGCAAAGGAGGGCGTAATGAAAAACTGTTTTTT
>TRBV20-1|few|TRBJ1-4|.
CSAPTWKGDEKLFF
TGCAGTGCTCCTACCTGGAAAGGAGATGAAAAACTGTTTTTT
>TRBV20-1|.|TRBJ2-7|TRBD1
CSARRQGATSYEQYF
TGCAGTGCTAGACGACAGGGAGCGACCTCCTACGAGCAGTACTTC
>TRBV18|.|TRBJ1-4|.
CASSSDQNEKLFF
TGTGCCAGCTCCTCAGACCAGAATGAAAAACTGTTTTTT
>TRBV6-2/TRBV6-3|.|TRBJ1-5|.
CASRVFSGSNQPQHF
TGTGCCAGCAGGGTCTTTAGTGGTAGCAATCAGCCCCAGCATTTT
>TRBV6-2/TRBV6-3|few|TRBJ2-5|TRBD2
CASSLHSGGLQETQYF
TGTGCCAGCAGTCTTCATAGCGGGGGGCTACAAGAGACCCAGTACTTC
>TRBV7-9|.|TRBJ1-1|.
CASSLEQVNTEAFF
TGTGCCAGCAGCTTAGAACAAGTGAACACTGAAGCTTTCTTT
>TRBV5-1|once|TRBJ1-1|TRBD1
CASSRTGGVADTEAFF
TGCGCCAGCAGCAGAACAGGGGGAGTCGCGGACACTGAAGCTTTCTTT
>TRBV5-1|once|TRBJ2-2|TRBD2
CASSLEPAGVAGELFF
TGCGCCAGCAGCTTGGAGCCAGCGGGGGTCGCCGGGGAGCTGTTTTTT
>TRBV29-1|.|TRBJ1-2|TRBD1
CSVGRDRTTNYGYTF
TGCAGCGTTGGGAGGGACAGGACCACTAACTATGGCTACACCTTC
>TRBV5-1|.|TRBJ2-6|.
CASSSRATVSGANVLTF
TGCGCCAGCAGCTCTCGGGCCACAGTCTCTGGGGCCAACGTCCTGACTTTC
>TRBV4-3|.|TRBJ2-5|TRBD2
CASSQDTGGGRETQYF
TGCGCCAGCAGCCAAGATACGGGGGGGGGCCGTGAGACCCAGTACTTC
>TRBV9|few|TRBJ1-5|.
CASSVEGNSNQPQHF
TGTGCCAGCAGCGTAGAAGGCAATAGCAATCAGCCCCAGCATTTT
>TRBV7-9|many|TRBJ2-5|.
CASSLGEETQYF
TGTGCCAGCAGCTTAGGCGAAGAGACCCAGTACTTC
>TRBV19|few|TRBJ1-2|.
CASSTREAYGYTF
TGTGCCAGTAGTACCCGGGAAGCCTATGGCTACACCTTC
>TRBV28|.|TRBJ2-5|.
CASSPSIIQETQYF
TGTGCCAGCAGTCCTTCGATCATCCAAGAGACCCAGTACTTC
>TRBV10-3|once|TRBJ2-1|.
CAISVAGGGVRNEQFF
TGTGCCATCAGTGTTGCCGGGGGCGGGGTGAGGAATGAGCAGTTCTTC
>TRBV6-5|.|TRBJ2-7|TRBD1
CASAHRGKQYF
TGTGCCAGCGCCCACAGGGGAAAGCAGTACTTC
>TRBV18|few|TRBJ2-5|TRBD2
CASSPTSGGPGETQYF
TGTGCCAGCTCACCGACTAGCGGGGGCCCTGGAGAGACCCAGTACTTC
>TRBV7-9|.|TRBJ1-6|.
CASSLLGQRNSPLHF
TGTGCCAGCAGCTTATTGGGGCAGAGGAATTCACCCCTCCACTTT
>TRBV7-2|.|TRBJ2-7|.
CASRQGASYEQYF
TGTGCCAGCAGGCAGGGAGCTTCCTACGAGCAGTACTTC
>TRBV7-2|.|TRBJ2-2|TRBD2
CASSLMGGTSRPGELFF
TGTGCCAGCAGCTTAATGGGAGGGACTAGTCGGCCCGGGGAGCTGTTTTTT
>TRBV12-3/TRBV12-4|.|TRBJ1-5|.
CASSWETGKNQPQHF
TGTGCCAGCAGCTGGGAAACAGGGAAAAATCAGCCCCAGCATTTT
>TRBV7-9|.|TRBJ1-2|.
CASSFTTGGGGYTF
TGTGCCAGCAGCTTTACGACCGGGGGCGGAGGCTACACCTTC
>TRBV7-2|.|TRBJ2-5|TRBD2
CASILRTSGSQETQYF
TGTGCCAGCATCCTAAGGACTAGCGGGTCACAAGAGACCCAGTACTTC
>TRBV5-4|few|TRBJ2-2|.
CASSLDTGGETGELFF
TGTGCCAGCAGCTTGGATACCGGGGGCGAGACCGGGGAGCTGTTTTTT
>TRBV3-1|.|TRBJ2-5|.
CASSQAYAEETQYF
TGTGCCAGCAGCCAAGCTTACGCCGAAGAGACCCAGTACTTC
>TRBV10-3|many|TRBJ2-5|.
CAISESPQSQETQYF
TGTGCCATCAGTGAGTCCCCACAATCTCAAGAGACCCAGTACTTC
>TRBV4-3|.|TRBJ2-7|.
CASSQDQDGRYEQYF
TGCGCCAGCAGCCAAGATCAGGACGGACGCTACGAGCAGTACTTC
>TRBV20-1|.|TRBJ2-3|.
CSASRPGLRTDTQYF
TGCAGTGCTAGCCGCCCGGGACTCCGCACAGATACGCAGTATTTT
>TRBV12-5|.|TRBJ2-1|.
CASGLNRADEQFF
TGTGCTAGTGGTTTGAACAGGGCCGATGAGCAGTTCTTC
>TRBV18|.|TRBJ1-4|.
CASSPQRERAGGEKLFF
TGTGCCAGCTCACCACAACGGGAACGGGCTGGGGGTGAAAAACTGTTTTTT
>TRBV11-3|.|TRBJ1-4|.
CASSLPGTKYEKLFF
TGTGCCAGCAGCTTACCCGGGACTAAGTATGAAAAACTGTTTTTT
>TRBV12-3/TRBV12-4|.|TRBJ2-6|.
CASSLADRGAGANVLTF
TGTGCCAGCAGTTTAGCAGACAGAGGAGCTGGGGCCAACGTCCTGACTTTC
>TRBV7-8|few|TRBJ1-2|.
CASSPRRGRNYGYTF
TGTGCCAGCAGCCCTCGGCGGGGACGGAACTATGGCTACACCTTC
>TRBV7-8|many|TRBJ1-6|.
CASSLADQGLHSPLHF
TGTGCCAGCAGCTTAGCGGACCAGGGACTTCATTCACCCCTCCACTTT
>TRBV7-3|.|TRBJ2-1|.
CASSLSRGDEQFF
TGTGCCAGCAGCTTAAGTCGGGGCGATGAGCAGTTCTTC